This T cell receptor (beta chain) is drawn from a study of T-cell memory formation after mild COVID-19. About the study: Largely, the TCR clusters proved donor specific. Study-wide results and limits: CD4+ contracting clones were found mainly in CM and EM, and CD8+ ones in EMRA.

The CDR3 is 16 residues long. V lost 0 bases, J lost 5 bases, and 12 bases lay in between. Germline CDR1 is SGHNT and CDR2 is YYREEE (reference sequence). Each CDR3 protein is one row after TCRdb ran MiXCR on the 5' RACE reads. This sample has a few hundred thousand distinct CDR3 sequences; approximately 23% occur once, and the top ten carry roughly an eighth. For this clonotype: Its antigen remains unknown.

The source material was PBMCs or a T cell subset sorted from them (not recorded which). The receptor's source is an adult woman who had mild COVID-19 (a few samples of this study predate the infection). Cell type and time point are not known. The rearrangement links TRBV5-4 to TRBJ1-6; D gene unclear. For the CDR3, the DNA is TGTGCCAGCAGCTTGGATTCATCAGCCGATAATTCACCCCTCCACTTT. Amino acids: CASSLDSSADNSPLHF.